Presented here are 9 T cell receptor beta chains from one specimen sequenced in a study of PD-L1 blockade in urothelial cancer (dated by TCRdb to 2016 to 2017). The time point label, as the study defines it: pretreatment peripheral blood. Libraries were made using the immunoSEQ multiplex PCR assay. TCRdb obtained this table from immuneACCESS and retained in-frame rearrangements with V and J assigned. These tables miss some clones; where compared with another copy, unresolved V genes account for less than half of the shortfall, and the remainder is unexplained. This sample is represented by fewer than 45,000 clones; approximately 85% of them were singletons. 6.8% of the sample goes to the ten largest clones. Sequenced material: PBMCs, taken around atezolizumab (anti-PD-L1) treatment. These receptors were collected from a man aged 55 to 70 with urothelial cancer.

This chain joins TRBV19 and TRBJ1-5, with D unresolved. The V and J ends lost 7 bases and 11 bases respectively, with 21 bases between them. This CDR3 region has 14 residues. In germline, CDR1 is LNHDA, CDR2 SQIVND (reference sequence). The DNA for the CDR3 is TGTGCCAGTACCCAAACAGTGACCGCGCAGGCCCAGCATTTT. It encodes CASTQTVTAQAQHF.

This clone was seen more than once but under ten times. The gene calls are TRBV6-5 and TRBJ1-2; 9 bases fit TRBD1. The CDR3 totals 14 residues. V shed 6 bases, J shed 2 bases, and the junction held 4 bases outside the gene matches. Germline CDR1 is MNHEY and CDR2 is SVGAGI. The CDR3 sequence is CASRRDRVNYGYTF. As DNA, the CDR3 is TGTGCCAGCAGAAGGGACAGGGTAAACTATGGCTACACCTTC.

This clone was observed a single time. This rearrangement joins TRBV7-9 to TRBJ1-3; 7 bases align to TRBD1. With 5 bases clipped from V and 8 bases from J, the junction kept 6 bases outside the gene matches. The CDR3 has 13 residues. CDR1 SEHNR and CDR2 FQNEAQ come from the germline V gene (reference sequence). The CDR3 region has the DNA TGTGCCAGCAGCGTCACAGGGGTAGACACCATATATTTT. It is translated as CASSVTGVDTIYF.

The gene calls are TRBV15 and TRBJ1-4; D gene unclear. Deletions cut 3 bases from V and 5 bases from J, with 7 bases between. Germline CDR1 reads LNHNV; CDR2 reads YYDKDF (reference sequence). The CDR3 runs 13 residues. The CDR3 nucleotides are TGTGCCACCAGCAGGGCAGGCAATGAAAAACTGTTTTTT. Protein product: CATSRAGNEKLFF.

The gene calls are TRBV19 and TRBJ2-2; 9 bases match TRBD2. Germline assignment: CDR1 LNHDA and CDR2 SQIVND (reference sequence). The V and J ends lost 5 bases and 5 bases, in that order; junction bases with no gene match: 3. The length of the CDR3 is 14 residues. In DNA form, the CDR3 reads TGTGCCAGTAGTCCGGGACTAGCTACCGGGGAGCTGTTTTTT. Protein product: CASSPGLATGELFF.

This chain connects TRBV5-1 to TRBJ1-4; D gene unclear. Germline V gene lookup returns CDR1 SGHRS and CDR2 YFSETQ. The ends were cut back, 0 bases at V and 0 bases at J, with 12 bases in the middle. This CDR3 is built from 17 residues. CDR3 sequence: CASSLEGGESTNEKLFF. The CDR3 region has the DNA TGCGCCAGCAGCTTGGAGGGCGGGGAGTCAACTAATGAAAAACTGTTTTTT.

This clone was found once. J is TRBJ2-5 and V is TRBV28; D uncertain. The germline V gene has CDR1 MDHEN and CDR2 SYDVKM. The V and J ends lost 3 bases and 5 bases respectively, with 13 bases between them. The CDR3 consists of 14 residues. As DNA, the CDR3 is TGTGCCAGCAGTTTGCATGGTAACGGGGAGACCCAGTACTTC. This gives the protein CASSLHGNGETQYF. Based on the CDR3 plus reference TRBV28 and TRBJ2-5, the full variable domain is DVKVTQSSRYLVKRTGEKVFLECVQDMDHENMFWYRQDPGLGLRLIYFSYDVKMKEKGDIPEGYSVSREKKERFSLILESASTNQTSMYLCASSLHGNGETQYFGPGTRLLVL.

The CDR3 reads CASSIDLYNEQFF. In nucleotides, the CDR3 is TGTGCCAGTAGTATAGACCTCTACAATGAGCAGTTCTTC. The chain has TRBV19 and TRBJ2-1; D unresolved. Trimming removed 0 bases at V and 3 bases at J, with 3 bases between. The CDR3 totals 13 residues. CDR1 and CDR2 (germline): LNHDA, SQIVND (reference sequence).

The chain employs TRBV6-1 and TRBJ2-5; D perhaps matches TRBD2 (6 bases). Germline CDR1 and CDR2: MNHNS and SASEGT. The CDR3 is 14 amino acids. With 3 bases removed from V and 9 bases from J, the gap between germline ends came to 17 bases. CDR3 nucleotide sequence: TGTGCCAGCAGTGATAGGACAAAGTGGGGGGCCCAGTACTTC. The encoded protein is CASSDRTKWGAQYF.